This T cell receptor (beta chain) was documented in a study of blood T cell repertoires in COVID-19. Overall study: Samples representing acute and convalescent COVID-19 were sourced from the United States, Italy and Spain. T cells, B-cell-depleted T cells, or PBMCs supplied cDNA or gDNA.

CDR1 is SGHAT and CDR2 is FQNNGV in the germline V gene. V was pared by 4 bases and J by 5 bases, with 9 bases of the junction left unmatched. The CDR3 covers 16 residues. As handled by the study authors: By means of reference gene primer amplification, nucleated cell counts were estimated. Profiling relied on immunoSEQ multiplex PCR, and the TCRdb table lists in-frame clones only, not all of them. The DNA was the basis for D and trimming; V, J and clone size are from that table. The sample has just over 70,000 clones, about 80% seen once. The chain recombines TRBV11-2 with TRBJ2-1; 9 bases fit TRBD1. What was sequenced was peripheral blood. The TCR comes from a man between 65 and 80 years old who had recovered from COVID-19. The DNA of the CDR3 is TGTGCCAGCAGCTCCCTCACAGGGGGCAGGGACAATGAGCAGTTCTTC. Translation: CASSSLTGGRDNEQFF. The complete variable domain, with remaining parts taken from reference TRBV11-2 and TRBJ2-1, reads EAGVAQSPRYKIIEKRQSVAFWCNPISGHATLYWYQQILGQGPKLLIQFQNNGVVDDSQLPKDRFSAERLKGVDSTLKIQPAKLEDSAVYLCASSSLTGGRDNEQFFGPGTRLTVL.